This T cell receptor beta chain was sequenced in a study of regulatory and conventional T cells in RAG deficiency. Study-wide points: Omenn patients showed >85% Treg-Tconv overlap and shorter CDR3 lengths.

Measured with immunoSEQ multiplex PCR; TCRdb has only the in-frame clones, and not every one. Among some 31,000 clones listed, over 90% were seen once. For this clone: Its antigen is as yet unknown.

Between the trimmed V and J ends, which lost 6 bases and 8 bases, there was a span of 11 bases. The CDR3 is made up of 11 amino acids. Germline V gene lookup returns CDR1 SGDLS and CDR2 YYNGEE. Genomic DNA came from blood conventional CD4+ T cells gated CD25-low CD127-high. Separately, the same data were catalogued under a study of regulatory T cells. That paper adds: The PCR used 52 TRBV and 13 TRBJ primers.

The clonotype comes from a human donor in good health. The specimen sequenced was CD25- CD4+ T cells sorted from blood. V gene TRBV9 combines with J gene TRBJ2-5; the D gene is possibly TRBD1 (5 bases). CDR3 sequence: CASKGWFTQYF. CDR3 DNA sequence: TGTGCCAGCAAGGGGTGGTTCACCCAGTACTTC.